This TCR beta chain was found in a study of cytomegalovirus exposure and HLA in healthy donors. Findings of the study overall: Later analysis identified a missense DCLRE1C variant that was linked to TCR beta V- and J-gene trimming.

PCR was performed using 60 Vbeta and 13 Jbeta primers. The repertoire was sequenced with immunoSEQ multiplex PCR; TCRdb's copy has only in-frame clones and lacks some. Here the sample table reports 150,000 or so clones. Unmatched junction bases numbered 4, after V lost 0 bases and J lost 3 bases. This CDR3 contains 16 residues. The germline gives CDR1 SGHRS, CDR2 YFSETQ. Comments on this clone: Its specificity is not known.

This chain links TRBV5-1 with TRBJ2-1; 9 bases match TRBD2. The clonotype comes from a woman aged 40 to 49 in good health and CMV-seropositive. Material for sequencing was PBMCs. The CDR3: CASSLGLAVYYNEQFF. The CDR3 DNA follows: TGCGCCAGCAGCTTGGGACTAGCGGTTTACTACAATGAGCAGTTCTTC.